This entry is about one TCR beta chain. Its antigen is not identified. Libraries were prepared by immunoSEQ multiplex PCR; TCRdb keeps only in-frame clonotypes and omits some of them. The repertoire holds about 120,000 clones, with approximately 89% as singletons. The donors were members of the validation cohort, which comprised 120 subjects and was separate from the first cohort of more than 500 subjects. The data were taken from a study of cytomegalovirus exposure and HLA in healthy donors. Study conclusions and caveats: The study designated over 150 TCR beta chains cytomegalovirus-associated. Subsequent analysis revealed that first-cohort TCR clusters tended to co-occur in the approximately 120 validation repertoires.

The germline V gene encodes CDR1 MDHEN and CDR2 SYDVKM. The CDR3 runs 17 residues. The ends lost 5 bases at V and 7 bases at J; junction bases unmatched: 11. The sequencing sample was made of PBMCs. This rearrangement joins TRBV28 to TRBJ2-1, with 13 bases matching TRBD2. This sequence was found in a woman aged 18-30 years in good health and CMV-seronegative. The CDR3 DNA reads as TGTGCCAGCAGTCCGCACTTACTAGCGGGGGGGCCAAATGAGCAGTTCTTC. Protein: CASSPHLLAGGPNEQFF.